A single sample gave rise to the 16 T cell receptor beta chains below, sequenced in a study of T cells in Graves' hyperthyroidism and ophthalmopathy. Amplified TCR beta CDR3 regions derived from RNA transcripts. HTBI primers were used for first-round RT-PCR of the TCR CDR3. TCRdb independently ran MiXCR on the multiplex PCR reads; one entry per CDR3 protein. The table includes some 720,000 distinct CDR3 sequences, 16% detected once. The sample consisted of blood. All receptors come from a man between 18 and 35 years old with Graves' hyperthyroidism.

This chain connects TRBV30 to TRBJ2-6; tentatively, D is TRBD1 (5 bases). The CDR3 has 15 amino acids. Deletions cut 3 bases from V and 0 bases from J, with 9 bases between. In germline, CDR1 is GTSNPN, CDR2 SVGIG (reference sequence). The CDR3 here is CAWRAGNSGANVLTF. CDR3 in DNA: TGTGCCTGGAGGGCAGGGAACTCTGGGGCCAACGTCCTGACTTTC.

The chain has TRBV7-9 and TRBJ2-2, with D possibly matching TRBD2 (5 bases). V was cut by 3 bases and J by 7 bases, with 9 bases left in between. CDR1 and CDR2 from the germline V gene are SEHNR and FQNEAQ (reference sequence). This CDR3 is 13 amino acids long. The CDR3 here is CASSFTGIGELFF. The CDR3 nucleotides read TGTGCCAGCAGCTTCACCGGGATCGGGGAGCTGTTTTTT.

This clonotype was seen a few times. The V call is TRBV10-3, the J call TRBJ2-2; no clear D. The ends were cut back, 3 bases at V and 0 bases at J, with 11 bases in the middle. The CDR3 has 16 residues. Germline V lookup: CDR1 ENHRY, CDR2 SYGVKD. The CDR3: CAISDSKAPNTGELFF. DNA for the CDR3: TGTGCCATCAGTGATAGTAAGGCCCCGAACACCGGGGAGCTGTTTTTT.

This clonotype was counted at least ten times. One junction end does not reproduce the germline sequence, and a read error may be involved. The DNA of the CDR3 is TGTGCCAGCAGTATCCTGAACACTGAAGCTTTCTTT. Translating gives CASSILNTEAFF. The J gene is TRBJ1-1, the V gene TRBV19; D is unclear. The CDR3 spans 12 residues. Germline assignment: CDR1 LNHDA and CDR2 SQIVND (reference sequence).

This clonotype appeared many times. This chain uses TRBV3-1 with TRBJ2-5, with D possibly being TRBD2 (6 bases). The CDR3 loop spans 14 amino acids. Deletions cut 7 bases from V and 5 bases from J, with 17 bases between. The V gene's germline CDR1 is LGHDT and CDR2 YNNKEL (reference sequence). CDR3 in DNA: TGTGCCAGCACCCAGAAGGGAGGTAGGGAGACCCAGTACTTC. Encoded protein: CASTQKGGRETQYF.

The table lists this clonotype with a few counts. V usage is TRBV6-1 and J usage is TRBJ2-1; TRBD2 matches at 7 bases. Looked up from germline, CDR1 is MNHNS and CDR2 is SASEGT. The CDR3 runs 15 residues. The V segment lost 4 bases and the J segment 4 bases; nucleotides outside the gene matches: 7. CDR3 nucleotide sequence: TGTGCCAGCAGTGTACTAGCGCGGGGTTACAATGAGCAGTTCTTC. This translates into CASSVLARGYNEQFF.

The chain joins TRBV2 to TRBJ2-7; D is unclear. Germline V gene sequence: CDR1 SNHLY, CDR2 FYNNEI. V lost 4 bases, J lost 11 bases, and 15 bases lay in between. CDR3 size: 12 residues. CDR3 region: CASSVLLTREYF. The CDR3 DNA sequence: TGTGCCAGCAGTGTCCTACTGACAAGAGAGTACTTC.

The sample holds a few counts of this clonotype. V usage is TRBV4-2 and J usage is TRBJ1-1; 9 bases map to TRBD1. Trimming at V came to 0 bases and at J to 4 bases, leaving 6 bases not matched to a gene. The CDR3 has 16 residues. The germline V gene encodes CDR1 LGHNA and CDR2 YNFKEQ. CDR3 DNA: TGTGCCAGCAGCCAAGAATGGGGACAGGGCCTCACTGAAGCTTTCTTT. Translated: CASSQEWGQGLTEAFF.

This clonotype was seen repeatedly, ten times or more. V is TRBV12-3 or TRBV12-4 and J is TRBJ2-5, with no clear D. The CDR3 totals 15 residues. Trimming took 5 bases from V and 7 from J, leaving 20 bases between them. This chain's CDR3 is CASSPVGHDLGTQYF. In DNA form, the CDR3 reads TGTGCCAGCAGTCCCGTCGGGCACGATCTGGGGACCCAGTACTTC.

Ten or more counts support this clonotype. V and J are TRBV12-3 or TRBV12-4 and TRBJ2-5; D is uncertain. The ends were cut back, 10 bases at V and 2 bases at J, with 17 bases in the middle. The CDR3 covers 14 residues. CDR3 coding DNA: TGTGCCATCTCCGTCGGATCAGCTCAAGAGACCCAGTACTTC. As protein: CAISVGSAQETQYF.

In its sample, this clonotype was seen a few times. V is TRBV4-1 and J is TRBJ1-5; D unclear. Trimming pared 0 bases from V and 10 bases from J, leaving 10 bases between. The CDR3 spans 13 residues. Per germline, CDR1 MGHRA and CDR2 YSYEKL. The CDR3 here is CASSQDMGGPQHF. The DNA for the CDR3 is TGCGCCAGCAGCCAAGATATGGGCGGACCCCAGCATTTT.

Concerning this clonotype itself: The junction departs from germline at one end; a sequencing error may be responsible. Written as DNA, the CDR3 is TGTGCCAGCAGTGAAAGCCCAGGGGCAACCGGGGAGCTGCTTTTT. The encoded protein is CASSESPGATGELLF. V is TRBV6-1 and J is TRBJ2-2; D is possibly TRBD1 (6 bases). CDR1 MNHNS and CDR2 SASEGT come from the germline V gene. CDR3 size: 15 residues.

The chain uses TRBV2 and TRBJ1-2, with TRBD1 matching 8 bases. The germline V gene encodes CDR1 SNHLY and CDR2 FYNNEI. The CDR3 is 15 residues long. J was trimmed by 5 bases and V by 9 bases; bases with no gene match: 14. This CDR3 is CARNQGAGALYGYTF. Here the CDR3 DNA reads TGTGCCAGAAACCAGGGGGCTGGGGCCTTATATGGCTACACCTTC.

This clonotype was detected ten times or more. The chain has TRBV7-8 and TRBJ1-1; D gene uncertain. Germline V gene data show CDR1 as SGHVS and CDR2 as FQNEAQ. V was clipped by 3 bases and J by 7 bases, with 12 bases between them. The CDR3 totals 13 residues. The CDR3 sequence is CASSFSGLGEAFF. DNA of the CDR3: TGTGCCAGCAGCTTTAGCGGCCTGGGTGAAGCTTTCTTT.

This clonotype was seen a few times. The chain combines TRBV6-4 with TRBJ2-7; 9 bases are a match to TRBD1. The CDR3 has 15 amino acids. V lost 5 bases and J lost 5; bases outside the gene matches: 10. Germline loops: CDR1 MRHNA, CDR2 SNTAGT. CDR3 sequence: CASSSQGAIGNEQYF. CDR3 nucleotides: TGTGCCAGCAGTTCACAGGGGGCGATAGGAAACGAGCAGTACTTC.

This clonotype occurred a few times. V usage is TRBV6-5 and J usage is TRBJ1-2; D ambiguous. Germline V gives CDR1 MNHEY, CDR2 SVGAGI. With 0 bases removed from V and 4 bases from J, the gap between germline ends came to 15 bases. This CDR3 has 16 residues. DNA of the CDR3: TGTGCCAGCAGTTACTCGACCCCGCCGGGCCCCTATGGCTACACCTTC. Its protein is CASSYSTPPGPYGYTF.